A selection of T cell receptor beta chains follows, all from one sample in a study of T cell repertoires in cytomegalovirus infection. No antigen is known for these receptors. From the reads, TCRdb called clonotypes with MiXCR, one entry per CDR3 protein. The sample has approximately 350,000 distinct CDR3 sequences, about a third seen once. The sample in question was cultured PBMCs, obtained from culture after CMV antigen stimulation. The receptor source for this set is a human donor in good health (CMV status not recorded). Some clones in this sample may be carry-over from other donors' samples. The CDR3 runs from the conserved cysteine through the conserved F or W. The order of the fields is D gene, J gene, V gene, clone size, CDR3 DNA, CDR3 protein. A D gene is named only where the DNA matches it firmly. The size of a clone is reported for some rows only, either as once, few or many, or as a class for expanded clones.

d_call: .
j_call: TRBJ1-1
v_call: TRBV4-3
clone_size: few
cdr3_nt: TGCGCCAGCAGCCGTGGGTTGACGAACACTGAAGCTTTCTTT
cdr3_aa: CASSRGLTNTEAFF

d_call: .
j_call: TRBJ1-3
v_call: TRBV4-3
clone_size: .
cdr3_nt: TGCGCCAGCAGCCAAGAAGGGGGATGGGGGAGAACTGGAAACACCATATATTTT
cdr3_aa: CASSQEGGWGRTGNTIYF

d_call: .
j_call: TRBJ1-2
v_call: TRBV19
clone_size: .
cdr3_nt: TGTGCCAGTAGTAATCCGAGCACGGGCGGCTACACCTTC
cdr3_aa: CASSNPSTGGYTF

d_call: .
j_call: TRBJ2-2
v_call: TRBV11-3
clone_size: .
cdr3_nt: TGTGCCAGCACCACCCCCACAGCCACCGGGGAGCTGTTTTTT
cdr3_aa: CASTTPTATGELFF

d_call: .
j_call: TRBJ1-2
v_call: TRBV2
clone_size: few
cdr3_nt: TGTGCCAGCAGTGAGACATCCCGGGCGGGGGGCTACACCTTC
cdr3_aa: CASSETSRAGGYTF

d_call: TRBD2
j_call: TRBJ2-1
v_call: TRBV2
clone_size: .
cdr3_nt: TGTGCCAGCAGTGAAGCTGGTCCGGGACTAGCGGGAGGCCGGGGATTC
cdr3_aa: CASSEAGPGLAGGRGF

d_call: TRBD2
j_call: TRBJ2-1
v_call: TRBV20-1
clone_size: once
cdr3_nt: TGCAGTGCTAGAGATCCCCTAGCGGGAGCCTACAATGAGCAGTTCTTC
cdr3_aa: CSARDPLAGAYNEQFF

d_call: .
j_call: TRBJ1-4
v_call: TRBV7-2
clone_size: .
cdr3_nt: TGTGCCAGCAGCTTGAATAAGGGGGGAGGTGAAAAACTGTTTTTT
cdr3_aa: CASSLNKGGGEKLFF

d_call: .
j_call: TRBJ1-2
v_call: TRBV7-2
clone_size: many
cdr3_nt: TGTGCCAGCAGCTTAGCGTTGTCTAACTATGGCTACACCTTC
cdr3_aa: CASSLALSNYGYTF

d_call: .
j_call: TRBJ1-1
v_call: TRBV19
clone_size: .
cdr3_nt: TGTGCCAGTAGTTGGGCAGGGCTTACTGAAGCTTTCTTT
cdr3_aa: CASSWAGLTEAFF

d_call: .
j_call: TRBJ2-5
v_call: TRBV7-2
clone_size: few
cdr3_nt: TGTGCCAGCAGAAGGGGCGGGCAAGAGACCCAGTACTTC
cdr3_aa: CASRRGGQETQYF